The sequence of this TCR beta chain was determined in a study of cytomegalovirus exposure and HLA in healthy donors. On the study more broadly: Across around 400 genotyped donors, approximately 81% landed in the Caucasian-associated ancestry cluster.

This CDR3 has 17 residues. 60 Vbeta and 13 Jbeta primers were used in PCR. This table comes from immunoSEQ multiplex PCR, and its TCRdb copy is limited to in-frame clones, with some not included. This sample has 200,000 to 250,000 clones, with 70% to 85% found just once. This chain connects TRBV1 to TRBJ2-7; the table calls TRBD2, which could not be checked here. TRBV1 is a pseudogene locus. This clonotype was obtained from a male donor in good health and CMV-seronegative. Material for sequencing was PBMCs. The CDR3 reads CTSSQDEKRSRCYEQYF. The CDR3 DNA is TGCACCAGCAGCCAAGACGAGAAGCGGTCACGGTGTTACGAGCAGTACTTC.